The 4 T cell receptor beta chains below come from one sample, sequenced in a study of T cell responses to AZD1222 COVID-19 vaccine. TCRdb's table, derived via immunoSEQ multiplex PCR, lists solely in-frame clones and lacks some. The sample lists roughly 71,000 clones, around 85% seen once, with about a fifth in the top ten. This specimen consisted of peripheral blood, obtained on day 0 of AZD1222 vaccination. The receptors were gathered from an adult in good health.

This CDR3 is CASSLAAGDAGNTIYF. CDR3 sequence (DNA): TGTGCCAGCAGCTTAGCGGCGGGGGACGCCGGAAACACCATATATTTT. The gene calls are TRBV7-8 and TRBJ1-3, with D perhaps TRBD1 (5 bases). V was cut by 0 bases and J by 4 bases, with 13 bases left in between. Germline V gives CDR1 SGHVS, CDR2 FQNEAQ. The CDR3 contains 16 residues.

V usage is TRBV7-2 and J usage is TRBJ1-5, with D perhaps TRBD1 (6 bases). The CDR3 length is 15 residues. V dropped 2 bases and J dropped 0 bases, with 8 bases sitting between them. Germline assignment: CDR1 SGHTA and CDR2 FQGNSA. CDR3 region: CASSLSGDSNQPQHF. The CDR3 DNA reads TGTGCCAGCAGCTTATCAGGGGATAGCAATCAGCCCCAGCATTTT.

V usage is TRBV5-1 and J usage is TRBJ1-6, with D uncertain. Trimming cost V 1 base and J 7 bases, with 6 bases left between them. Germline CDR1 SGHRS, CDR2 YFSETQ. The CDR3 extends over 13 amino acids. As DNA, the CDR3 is TGCGCCAGCAGCTTGTGGCCCAATTCACCCCTCCACTTT. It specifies CASSLWPNSPLHF.

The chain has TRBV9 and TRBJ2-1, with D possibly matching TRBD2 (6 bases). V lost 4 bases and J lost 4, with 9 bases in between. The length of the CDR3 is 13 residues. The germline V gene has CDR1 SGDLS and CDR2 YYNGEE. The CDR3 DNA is TGTGCCAGCAGCCCCGGGGGTTACAATGAGCAGTTCTTC. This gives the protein CASSPGGYNEQFF.